A selection of T cell receptor beta chains follows, all from one sample in a study of tumor and adjacent non-tumor tissue in lung cancer. TCRdb processed the multiplex PCR reads anew with MiXCR; each CDR3 protein has one entry. This table has approximately 70,000 distinct CDR3 sequences, roughly 72% appearing once. What was sequenced was lung tumor tissue. These receptors were obtained from a man in his sixties with non-small cell lung cancer. Each CDR3 is given without its conserved first and last residue.

V	J	CDR3
TRBV28	TRBJ2-3	ASRGLLYREKDTQY
TRBV5-5	TRBJ2-7	VNSSKVEHY
TRBV10-3	TRBJ2-1	AISESIAGTYNEQF
TRBV6-5	TRBJ2-7	GSSYGTGLYEQY
TRBV6-1	TRBJ2-7	ASSEGGYVQY
TRBV5-1	TRBJ2-2	ARKSGRETGELF
TRBV20-1	TRBJ2-2	STRRGIANTGDLF
TRBV29-1	TRBJ2-3	SVADRDTDTQY
TRBV11-2	TRBJ1-5	DSSLDRGKPQH
TRBV6-2/TRBV6-3	TRBJ2-1	ASSYPPRGEQF
TRBV29-1	TRBJ2-7	SVYTETSSYEQY
TRBV2	TRBJ1-5	ASNGHPGHPQH
TRBV5-1	TRBJ2-1	ASSQGAGGKDEQF
TRBV6-5	TRBJ2-2	ASSPSAGATNTGELF
TRBV6-5	TRBJ2-6	ASSGLSGANVLT
TRBV14	TRBJ1-6	ASSQRFRNSPLH
TRBV5-5	TRBJ1-6	ASSLVTGQPN
TRBV29-1	TRBJ1-1	NGSCARDTEAF
TRBV6-2/TRBV6-3	TRBJ1-2	ASSYTRTANYGYT
TRBV20-1	TRBJ2-7	SGHFPLQGSSYEHY
TRBV5-1	TRBJ2-3	TSSFGSGTDTQY
TRBV5-4	TRBJ2-4	ANSPNTWWGNIQY
TRBV11-1	TRBJ2-5	ANSKDMYQETQY
TRBV11-2	TRBJ2-1	ASSLLATGLNEQF
TRBV7-8	TRBJ2-2	ASSLVGGANTGELF
TRBV28	TRBJ1-5	ASSLGGIGQPQH
TRBV6-2/TRBV6-3	TRBJ1-1	ASRSTGAEAF
TRBV6-1	TRBJ2-5	ASSEGSAAEGTQY
TRBV29-1	TRBJ2-3	SLPERRDTQY
TRBV12-3/TRBV12-4	TRBJ1-1	ASSLLRAF
TRBV10-2	TRBJ2-5	ASSLMGKGTQY
TRBV7-9	TRBJ2-1	ASSLGSLAGVNEQF
TRBV29-1	TRBJ1-1	SVESMTGANTEAF
TRBV7-9	TRBJ2-7	ASSPPWGDYEQY
TRBV11-1	TRBJ2-2	ATSYTSGTVELF
TRBV29-1	TRBJ1-4	SVEDLEEVSEKLF